The clone carrying this T cell receptor beta chain was recorded at least ten times. This CDR3 spans 14 amino acids. The V end was cut by 4 bases, the J end by 2 bases, with 12 bases between. Germline lookup yields CDR1 SGHTA and CDR2 FQGNSA. Healthy HIV-negative adults with no recent acute infections or vaccinations were recruited as donors. Around 90 million PBMCs served as the genomic DNA source for unsorted samples. Researchers sequenced unsorted PBMC DNA using ten immunoSEQ deep assay plates. Libraries were prepared by immunoSEQ multiplex PCR; TCRdb keeps only in-frame clonotypes and omits some of them. Of 450,000 to 500,000 clones listed, around 73% are singletons. This record comes from a study of shared clonotypes between healthy human individuals.

The receptor's source is a woman aged 35 to 49 in good health. Some clones in this sample may be carry-over from other donors' samples. V and J are TRBV7-2 and TRBJ2-7; weak D call: TRBD1 (6 bases). Sequenced sample: PBMCs. CDR3 bases: TGTGCCAGCAGCTCTAACACAGGGCCCTACGAGCAGTACTTC. It codes for CASSSNTGPYEQYF.